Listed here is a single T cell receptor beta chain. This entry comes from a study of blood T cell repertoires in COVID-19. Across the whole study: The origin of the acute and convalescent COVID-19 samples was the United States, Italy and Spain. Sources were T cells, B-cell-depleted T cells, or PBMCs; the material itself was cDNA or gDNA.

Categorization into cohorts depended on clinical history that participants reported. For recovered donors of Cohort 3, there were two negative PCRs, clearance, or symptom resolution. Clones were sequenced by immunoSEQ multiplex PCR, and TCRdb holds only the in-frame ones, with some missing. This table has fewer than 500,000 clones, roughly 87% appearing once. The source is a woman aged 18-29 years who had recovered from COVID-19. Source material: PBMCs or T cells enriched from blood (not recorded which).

For the CDR3, the DNA is TGTGCCAGCTCACTCGGCAGGGAGGACACTGAAGCTTTCTTT. This gives the protein CASSLGREDTEAFF. The V gene is TRBV18, the J gene TRBJ1-1; D possibly corresponds to TRBD1 (5 bases). Per germline, CDR1 KGHSH and CDR2 LQKENI. V was shortened by 4 bases and J by 3 bases, with 12 bases between the two germline ends. The CDR3 contains 14 residues.